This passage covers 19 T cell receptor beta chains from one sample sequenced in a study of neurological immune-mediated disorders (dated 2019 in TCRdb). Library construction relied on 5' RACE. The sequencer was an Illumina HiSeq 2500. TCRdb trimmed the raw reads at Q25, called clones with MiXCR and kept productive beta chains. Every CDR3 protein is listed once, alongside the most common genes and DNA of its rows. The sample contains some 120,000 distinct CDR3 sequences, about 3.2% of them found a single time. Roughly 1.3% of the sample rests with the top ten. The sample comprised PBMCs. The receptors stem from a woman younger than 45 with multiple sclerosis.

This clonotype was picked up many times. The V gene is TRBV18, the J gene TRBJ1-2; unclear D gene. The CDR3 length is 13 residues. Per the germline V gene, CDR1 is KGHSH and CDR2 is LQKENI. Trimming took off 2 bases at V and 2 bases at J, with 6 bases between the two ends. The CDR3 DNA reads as TGTGCCAGCTCACCAGGAGAAAACTATGGCTACACCTTC. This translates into CASSPGENYGYTF. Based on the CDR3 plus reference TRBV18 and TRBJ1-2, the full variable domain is NAGVMQNPRHLVRRRGQEARLRCSPMKGHSHVYWYRQLPEEGLKFMVYLQKENIIDESGMPKERFSAEFPKEGPSILRIQQVVRGDSAAYFCASSPGENYGYTFGSGTRLTVV.

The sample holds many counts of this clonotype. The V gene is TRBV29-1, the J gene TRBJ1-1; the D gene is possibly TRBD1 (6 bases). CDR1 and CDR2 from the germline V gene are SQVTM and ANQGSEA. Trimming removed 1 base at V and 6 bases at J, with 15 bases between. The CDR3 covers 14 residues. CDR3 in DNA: TGCAGCGTTGAAGCCGGTGGGGGCCCGGCTGAAGCTTTCTTT. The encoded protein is CSVEAGGGPAEAFF.

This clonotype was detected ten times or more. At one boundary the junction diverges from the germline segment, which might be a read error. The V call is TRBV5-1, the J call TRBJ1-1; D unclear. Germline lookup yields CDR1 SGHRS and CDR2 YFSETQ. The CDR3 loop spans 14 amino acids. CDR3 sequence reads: CASSLGQTNTEAFF. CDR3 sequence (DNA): TGTGCCAGTAGCCTCGGGCAGACGAACACTGAAGCTTTCTTT.

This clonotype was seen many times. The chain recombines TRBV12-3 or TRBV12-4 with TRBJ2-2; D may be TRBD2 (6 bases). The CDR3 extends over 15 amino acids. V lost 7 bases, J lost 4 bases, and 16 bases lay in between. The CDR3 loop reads CASTKLETSTGELFF. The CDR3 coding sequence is TGTGCCAGCACCAAACTAGAGACTAGCACCGGGGAGCTGTTTTTT.

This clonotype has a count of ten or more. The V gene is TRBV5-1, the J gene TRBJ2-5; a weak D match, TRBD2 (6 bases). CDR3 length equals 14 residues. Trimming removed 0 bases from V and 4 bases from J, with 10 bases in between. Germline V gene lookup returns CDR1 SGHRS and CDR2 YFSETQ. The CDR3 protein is CASSLVGGVETQYF. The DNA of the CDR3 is TGCGCCAGCAGCTTGGTCGGGGGAGTAGAGACCCAGTACTTC.

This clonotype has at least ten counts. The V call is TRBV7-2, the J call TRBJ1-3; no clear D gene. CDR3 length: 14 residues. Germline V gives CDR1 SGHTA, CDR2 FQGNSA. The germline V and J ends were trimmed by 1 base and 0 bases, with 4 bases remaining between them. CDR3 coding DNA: TGTGCCAGCAGCTTAGGGAACTCTGGAAACACCATATATTTT. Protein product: CASSLGNSGNTIYF.

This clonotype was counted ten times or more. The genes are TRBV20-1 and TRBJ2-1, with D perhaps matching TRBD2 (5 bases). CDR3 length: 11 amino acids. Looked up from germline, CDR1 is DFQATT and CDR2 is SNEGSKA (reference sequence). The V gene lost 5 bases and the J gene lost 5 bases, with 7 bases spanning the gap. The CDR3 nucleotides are TGCAGTGCTCTAGCACACAATGAGCAGTTCTTC. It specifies CSALAHNEQFF.

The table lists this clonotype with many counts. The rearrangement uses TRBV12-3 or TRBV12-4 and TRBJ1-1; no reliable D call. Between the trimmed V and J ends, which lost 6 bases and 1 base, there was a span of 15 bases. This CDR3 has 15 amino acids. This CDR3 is CASSPAGGPNTEAFF. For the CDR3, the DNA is TGTGCCAGCAGCCCCGCCGGCGGCCCGAACACTGAAGCTTTCTTT.

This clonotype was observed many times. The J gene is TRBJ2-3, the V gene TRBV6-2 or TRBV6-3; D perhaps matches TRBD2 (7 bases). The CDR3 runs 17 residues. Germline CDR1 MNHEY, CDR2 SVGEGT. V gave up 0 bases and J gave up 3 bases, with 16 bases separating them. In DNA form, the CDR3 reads TGTGCCAGCAGTTACTCGCGGGGGCGTAGTTGGACAGATACGCAGTATTTT. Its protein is CASSYSRGRSWTDTQYF.

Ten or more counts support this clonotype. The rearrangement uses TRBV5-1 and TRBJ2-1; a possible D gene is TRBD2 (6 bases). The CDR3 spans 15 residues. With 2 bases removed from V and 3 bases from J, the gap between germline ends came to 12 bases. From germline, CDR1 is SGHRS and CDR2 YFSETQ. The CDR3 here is CASSFGGSNYNEQFF. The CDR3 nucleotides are TGCGCCAGCAGCTTCGGGGGATCGAACTACAATGAGCAGTTCTTC.

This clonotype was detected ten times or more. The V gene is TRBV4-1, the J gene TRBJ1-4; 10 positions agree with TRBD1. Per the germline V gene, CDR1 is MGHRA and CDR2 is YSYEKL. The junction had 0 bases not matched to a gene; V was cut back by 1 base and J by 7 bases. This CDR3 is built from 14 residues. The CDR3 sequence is CASSQGDRGEKLFF. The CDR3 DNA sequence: TGCGCCAGCAGCCAAGGGGACAGGGGTGAAAAACTGTTTTTT.

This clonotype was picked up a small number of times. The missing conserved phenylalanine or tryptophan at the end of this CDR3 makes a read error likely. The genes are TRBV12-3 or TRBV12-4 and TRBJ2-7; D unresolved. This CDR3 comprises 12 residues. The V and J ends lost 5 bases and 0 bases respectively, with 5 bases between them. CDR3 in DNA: TGTGCCAGCAGTCCGGACTCCTACGAGCAGTACTGC. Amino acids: CASSPDSYEQYC.

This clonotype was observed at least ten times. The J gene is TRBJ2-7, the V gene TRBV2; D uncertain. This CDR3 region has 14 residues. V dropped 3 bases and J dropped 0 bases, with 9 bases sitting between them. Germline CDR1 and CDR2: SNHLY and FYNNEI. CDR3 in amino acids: CASSDLGSSYEQYF. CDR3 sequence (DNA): TGTGCCAGCAGTGACTTGGGAAGCTCCTACGAGCAGTACTTC.

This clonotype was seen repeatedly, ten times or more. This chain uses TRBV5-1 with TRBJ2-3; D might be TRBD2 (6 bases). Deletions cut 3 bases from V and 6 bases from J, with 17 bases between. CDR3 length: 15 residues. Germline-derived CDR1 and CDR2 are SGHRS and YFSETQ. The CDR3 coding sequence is TGCGCCAGCAGCTCCCGTGGGGGGTCGGCGGATACGCAGTATTTT. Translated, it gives CASSSRGGSADTQYF. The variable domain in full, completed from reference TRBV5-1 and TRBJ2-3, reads KAGVTQTPRYLIKTRGQQVTLSCSPISGHRSVSWYQQTPGQGLQFLFEYFSETQRNKGNFPGRFSGRQFSNSRSEMNVSTLELGDSALYLCASSSRGGSADTQYFGPGTRLTVL.

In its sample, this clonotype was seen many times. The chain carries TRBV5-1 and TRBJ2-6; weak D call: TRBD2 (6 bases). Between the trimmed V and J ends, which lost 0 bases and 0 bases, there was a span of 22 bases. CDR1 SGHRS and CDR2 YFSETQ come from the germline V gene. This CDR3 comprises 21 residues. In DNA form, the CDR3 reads TGCGCCAGCAGCTTGGTGCAGGGACCGAGCGGGTCCCGCTCTGGGGCCAACGTCCTGACTTTC. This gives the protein CASSLVQGPSGSRSGANVLTF.

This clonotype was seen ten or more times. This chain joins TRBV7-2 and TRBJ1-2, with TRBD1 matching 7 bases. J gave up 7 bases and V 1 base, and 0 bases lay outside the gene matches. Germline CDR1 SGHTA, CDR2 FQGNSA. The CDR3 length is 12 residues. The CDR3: CASSLGQGGYTF. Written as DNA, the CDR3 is TGTGCCAGCAGCTTAGGACAGGGTGGCTACACCTTC.

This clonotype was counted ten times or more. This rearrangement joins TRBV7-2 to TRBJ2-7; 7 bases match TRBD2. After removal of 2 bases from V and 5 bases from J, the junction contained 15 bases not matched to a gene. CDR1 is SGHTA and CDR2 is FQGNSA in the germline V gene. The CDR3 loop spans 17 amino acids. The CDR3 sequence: CASSLNRPPSGFNEQYF. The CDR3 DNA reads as TGTGCCAGCAGCTTAAACCGCCCGCCTAGCGGTTTCAACGAGCAGTACTTC.

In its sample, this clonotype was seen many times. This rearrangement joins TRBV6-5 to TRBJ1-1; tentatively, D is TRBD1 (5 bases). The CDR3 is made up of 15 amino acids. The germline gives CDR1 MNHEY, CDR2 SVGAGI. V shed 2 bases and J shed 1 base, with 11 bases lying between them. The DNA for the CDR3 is TGTGCCAGCAGTTACAGGGGTACGGAGAACACTGAAGCTTTCTTT. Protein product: CASSYRGTENTEAFF.

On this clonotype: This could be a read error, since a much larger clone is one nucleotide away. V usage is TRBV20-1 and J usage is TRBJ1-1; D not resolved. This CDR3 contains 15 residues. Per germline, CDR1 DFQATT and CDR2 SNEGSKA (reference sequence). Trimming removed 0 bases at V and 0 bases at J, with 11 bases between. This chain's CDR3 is CSARDPLHMNTEAFF. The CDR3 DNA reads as TGCAGTGCTAGAGATCCGTTGCACATGAACACTGAAGCTTTCTTT.